This entry is about one T cell receptor beta chain. Its cognate antigen has yet to be identified. Base qualities are not at hand, and no much larger clone is one base apart. A second Seattle source provided samples from volunteer blood donors who had recovered from COVID-19. The collaborating institutions used their own protocols to collect whole blood in K2EDTA tubes. For TCRbeta analysis, collaborator samples were shipped as frozen whole blood, as isolated PBMCs, or as DNA extracted from either sample type. The data were obtained in a study of blood T cell repertoires in COVID-19 (dated by TCRdb to 2018 to 2020). For the study in its entirety: Samples from collaborators originated in the United States, Italy and Spain and spanned both the acute and convalescent phases of COVID-19. Subjects who had been exposed to COVID-19, were actively infected with it, or had recovered from it provided the deeply sampled blood TCRbeta repertoires that made up the dataset. The prospective study material was composed of cDNA or gDNA derived from T cells, B-cell-depleted T cells, or PBMCs. The samples were drawn from two sources: the first 160 participants of the ongoing ImmuneRACE study, and fewer than 1,500 subjects contributed by 6 global collaborators. Sample metadata almost always included a de-identified subject ID, COVID-19 status, age in years and sex. HLA class I and class II types, where available, came from metadata supplied by the sample provider rather than from assay-based typing. The repertoires were released in a freely available public database intended as a resource for research on the immune response to SARS-CoV-2.

The immunoSEQ Assay, a bias-controlled multiplex PCR, was used to amplify TCRbeta CDR3 regions from genomic DNA. The authors' pipeline ran thus. The number of nucleated cells in each sample was estimated from the amplification of reference gene primers within the assay. Sequence reads were collapsed and filtered to measure the absolute abundance of every unique TCRbeta CDR3 rearrangement. For each sample, productive Simpson clonality was calculated by taking the square root of Simpson's diversity index across productive rearrangements. TCRdb took over this immuneACCESS table, retaining in-frame rearrangements with V and J assigned. Such tables are incomplete; in checked studies, under half of the missing clones stem from an unresolved V gene, and the remainder is unexplained. For V, J and clone size, that table is used; D and trimming come from the DNA. This sample is represented by a few hundred thousand clones; roughly 89% of them were singletons. The top ten clonotypes cover approximately 6.2% of the sample.

Paper-wide results and their limitations: The quantity of clinical and demographic metadata differed by source and by participant and was supplied without curation.

The germline V gene (reference sequence) provides CDR1 LNHDA and CDR2 SQIVND. V trim: 5 bases; J trim: 7 bases; unmatched bases: 11. The CDR3 starts with the cysteine, ends with the phenylalanine, and has 16 residues. Only CDR3 DNA is held: 48 bases, read in frame from base 1. The V gene is TRBV19 and the J gene is TRBJ2-1; 10 nucleotides in the junction match TRBD2. The sequenced material came from peripheral blood. The receptor's source is a man aged 60 to 75 who had recovered from COVID-19. CDR3 protein: CASSFPGLASGNEQFF. The DNA sequence is as follows: TGTGCCAGTAGTTTTCCGGGACTAGCGTCCGGGAATGAGCAGTTCTTC.